This TCR beta chain was recovered during a study of blood T cell repertoires in COVID-19. Study at large: Donors in the United States, Italy and Spain gave samples during acute or convalescent COVID-19.

The CDR3 has 14 residues. Between the trimmed V and J ends, which lost 5 bases and 8 bases, there was a span of 18 bases. Germline V gene sequence: CDR1 PRHDT, CDR2 FYEKMQ (reference sequence). Original data processing: Amplification of reference gene primers was used by the study to estimate nucleated cell counts. Some clones are missing from TCRdb's copy, which holds only in-frame ones; the method was immunoSEQ multiplex PCR. Clone size and V and J calls were adopted from that table, with D and trimming inferred from the DNA. The sample holds about 300,000 clones, 90% seen once. This clonotype originated in a woman between 45 and 60 years old with COVID-19, enrolled during active disease. This chain links TRBV13 with TRBJ1-2; possible D gene TRBD1, 6 bases. Sequenced sample: peripheral blood. CDR3 amino acids: CASSPSRGRGGYTF. The CDR3 DNA is TGTGCCAGCAGCCCATCCAGGGGAAGAGGGGGCTACACCTTC.